Shown below are 24 T cell receptor beta chains from a single sample sequenced in a study of OX40 agonist ivuxolimab in advanced cancers. The repertoire was sequenced with immunoSEQ multiplex PCR; TCRdb's copy has only in-frame clones and lacks some. The sample has under 80,000 clones, 85% to 90% seen once. The source was CD4+ or CD8+ T cells sorted from blood, collected in a trial of the OX40 agonist ivuxolimab. These receptors were obtained from an adult with an advanced solid tumor such as melanoma, head and neck, liver or kidney cancer.

This chain links TRBV2 with TRBJ1-2, with 9 bases identical to TRBD1. Germline V CDR1 and CDR2: SNHLY, FYNNEI. V trimming: 0 bases; J trimming: 8 bases; junction bases outside the gene matches: 4. The CDR3 is made up of 14 amino acids. CDR3 coding DNA: TGTGCCAGCAGTGAAGCCCGGACAGGGGACGGCTACACCTTC. Protein: CASSEARTGDGYTF.

The rearrangement joins TRBV2 to TRBJ2-5; 7 bases are shared with TRBD2. Trimming at V came to 6 bases and at J to 0 bases, leaving 7 bases not matched to a gene. There are 15 residues in the CDR3. The germline V gene encodes CDR1 SNHLY and CDR2 FYNNEI. Written as DNA, the CDR3 is TGTGCCAGCAGGTCGGGGGGTTCATACCAAGAGACCCAGTACTTC. As protein: CASRSGGSYQETQYF.

This chain joins TRBV6-1 and TRBJ1-1; D not certain. The CDR3 has 13 amino acids. The V end was cut by 6 bases, the J end by 4 bases, with 12 bases between. CDR1 is MNHNS, CDR2 SASEGT, per germline. In DNA, the CDR3 is TGTGCCAGCAGAATGGAGGGCGTCACTGAAGCTTTCTTT. This translates into CASRMEGVTEAFF.

The chain combines TRBV19 with TRBJ2-1; D uncertain. The V end was cut by 1 base, the J end by 3 bases, with 4 bases between. The germline V gene has CDR1 LNHDA and CDR2 SQIVND (reference sequence). CDR3 length equals 13 residues. The CDR3 region is CASSIGFYNEQFF. DNA for the CDR3: TGTGCCAGTAGTATAGGATTCTACAATGAGCAGTTCTTC.

The CDR3 protein is CASSLGRAANTEAFF. CDR3 sequence (DNA): TGCGCCAGCAGCTTGGGCAGGGCAGCGAACACTGAAGCTTTCTTT. V is TRBV5-1 and J is TRBJ1-1; tentatively, D is TRBD1 (5 bases). Germline values: CDR1 SGHRS, CDR2 YFSETQ. The CDR3 extends over 15 amino acids. V gave up 0 bases and J gave up 1 base, with 10 bases separating them.

V and J are TRBV30 and TRBJ1-5; 10 positions match TRBD1. The V segment lost 5 bases and the J segment 7 bases; nucleotides outside the gene matches: 8. This CDR3 has 14 amino acids. Per germline, CDR1 GTSNPN and CDR2 SVGIG (reference sequence). This CDR3 reads CAWARQGAGQPQHF. The DNA for the CDR3 is TGTGCCTGGGCCCGACAGGGGGCAGGACAGCCCCAGCATTTT.

The CDR3 DNA is TGTGCCAGCAGCTTGGAGCCTAGCGGGAGGCTCGAGCAGTACTTC. Translating gives CASSLEPSGRLEQYF. This rearrangement joins TRBV5-5 to TRBJ2-7; the match to TRBD2 covers 11 bases. With 0 bases clipped from V and 6 bases from J, the junction kept 5 bases outside the gene matches. The CDR3 length is 15 residues. Germline CDR1 and CDR2: SGHKS and YYEKEE (reference sequence). Full variable domain (remainder filled in from reference TRBV5-5 and TRBJ2-7): DAGVTQSPTHLIKTRGQQVTLRCSPISGHKSVSWYQQVLGQGPQFIFQYYEKEERGRGNFPDRFSARQFPNYSSELNVNALLLGDSALYLCASSLEPSGRLEQYFGPGTRLTVT.

The chain combines TRBV14 with TRBJ1-1; 8 positions match TRBD1. The CDR3 totals 14 residues. V lost 6 bases to trimming and J lost 2 bases; unmatched junction nucleotides: 5. Germline V gives CDR1 SGHDN, CDR2 FVKESK. The CDR3 nucleotides read TGTGCCAGCAGACAGACAGGGGCTAACACTGAAGCTTTCTTT. Its translation is CASRQTGANTEAFF. The whole variable domain, filled in from reference TRBV14 and TRBJ1-1, reads EAGVTQFPSHSVIEKGQTVTLRCDPISGHDNLYWYRRVMGKEIKFLLHFVKESKQDESGMPNNRFLAERTGGTYSTLKVQPAELEDSGVYFCASRQTGANTEAFFGQGTRLTVV.

The chain couples TRBV2 to TRBJ2-2; 10 nucleotides align to TRBD1. V gave up 5 bases and J gave up 6 bases; unmatched junction bases: 6. Germline lookup yields CDR1 SNHLY and CDR2 FYNNEI. The CDR3 covers 15 residues. The DNA for the CDR3 is TGTGCCAGCAGTAGACAGGGGGCGGGAGCCGGGGAGCTGTTTTTT. Its protein product is CASSRQGAGAGELFF.

This CDR3 is CASTSVGTGIPYEQYF. The CDR3 DNA sequence: TGTGCCAGCACATCCGTTGGGACAGGGATTCCCTACGAGCAGTACTTC. The chain recombines TRBV28 with TRBJ2-7; TRBD1 agrees at 9 bases. Germline V CDR1 and CDR2: MDHEN, SYDVKM. After removal of 7 bases from V and 2 bases from J, the junction contained 12 bases not matched to a gene. The CDR3 is 16 residues long. Drawing the rest from reference TRBV28 and TRBJ2-7, the complete variable domain is DVKVTQSSRYLVKRTGEKVFLECVQDMDHENMFWYRQDPGLGLRLIYFSYDVKMKEKGDIPEGYSVSREKKERFSLILESASTNQTSMYLCASTSVGTGIPYEQYFGPGTRLTVT.

The chain carries TRBV19 and TRBJ1-5; 7 bases match TRBD1. V was pared by 6 bases and J by 4 bases, with 9 bases of the junction left unmatched. The CDR3 totals 15 residues. The V gene's germline CDR1 is LNHDA and CDR2 SQIVND (reference sequence). CDR3 nucleotide sequence: TGTGCCAGTAGACGCCCCGGGACAGTGAATCAGCCCCAGCATTTT. This sequence encodes CASRRPGTVNQPQHF. Filled out from reference TRBV19 and TRBJ1-5, the complete variable domain reads DGGITQSPKYLFRKEGQNVTLSCEQNLNHDAMYWYRQDPGQGLRLIYYSQIVNDFQKGDIAEGYSVSREKKESFPLTVTSAQKNPTAFYLCASRRPGTVNQPQHFGDGTRLSIL.

The chain combines TRBV11-2 with TRBJ2-1; D is unresolved. V lost 0 bases and J lost 8, with 14 bases in between. The CDR3 runs 15 residues. Looked up from germline, CDR1 is SGHAT and CDR2 is FQNNGV. This CDR3 reads CASSLDPRGRDEQFF. CDR3 sequence (DNA): TGTGCCAGCAGCTTAGACCCTCGCGGACGGGATGAGCAGTTCTTC.

This clone appeared once. The chain uses TRBV18 and TRBJ2-3, with D hard to call. Germline loops: CDR1 KGHSH, CDR2 LQKENI. Trimming took 0 bases from V and 2 from J, leaving 9 bases between them. The CDR3 has 15 amino acids. DNA of the CDR3: TGTGCCAGCTCACCACCGATGGTGGCCACAGATACGCAGTATTTT. Its translation is CASSPPMVATDTQYF.

The chain combines TRBV28 with TRBJ1-1; possible D gene TRBD1, 5 bases. V lost 8 bases and J 8 bases, leaving 21 bases between the germline ends. This CDR3 spans 14 amino acids. Germline V gene sequence: CDR1 MDHEN, CDR2 SYDVKM. CDR3 region: CASLSIGGAGEAFF. The DNA of the CDR3 is TGTGCCAGCCTTTCTATAGGAGGGGCTGGGGAAGCTTTCTTT.

This clone has only a few counts. The rearrangement joins TRBV19 to TRBJ1-2; 7 nucleotides line up with TRBD1. J lost 3 bases, V lost 9 bases, and 4 bases had no gene match. Germline CDR1 is LNHDA and CDR2 is SQIVND (reference sequence). This CDR3 contains 12 residues. The CDR3 region has the DNA TGTGCCAGCCAACAGGGGTACTATGGCTACACCTTC. Translating it yields CASQQGYYGYTF.

The CDR3 spells CASGGTYGYTF. In DNA form, the CDR3 reads TGTGCCAGCGGGGGGACCTATGGCTACACCTTC. V and J are TRBV6-6 and TRBJ1-2, with D maybe TRBD1 (5 bases). CDR3 length: 11 residues. Germline V lookup: CDR1 MNHNY, CDR2 SVGAGI (reference sequence). V lost 8 bases and J 4 bases, leaving 8 bases between the germline ends.

The chain carries TRBV2 and TRBJ1-6; 7 bases fit TRBD1. Germline V gene sequence: CDR1 SNHLY, CDR2 FYNNEI. Trimming at V came to 7 bases and at J to 7 bases, leaving 7 bases not matched to a gene. The CDR3 sequence is 14 residues long. CDR3 bases: TGTGCCAGCACGGGGACAGCGCAAAATTCACCCCTCCACTTT. It codes for CASTGTAQNSPLHF.

This clone qualifies as medium-sized (0.01 to 0.1%). This rearrangement joins TRBV5-1 to TRBJ1-6; 7 bases agree with TRBD1. Germline-derived CDR1 and CDR2 are SGHRS and YFSETQ. V shed 0 bases, J shed 9 bases, and the junction held 3 bases outside the gene matches. The CDR3 is made up of 14 amino acids. CDR3 DNA sequence: TGCGCCAGCAGCTTGGGGACAGGCGGTTCACCCCTCCACTTT. It is translated as CASSLGTGGSPLHF.

The V call is TRBV7-8, the J call TRBJ1-4, with 9 bases lining up with TRBD1. Germline CDR1 and CDR2: SGHVS and FQNEAQ. The CDR3 consists of 15 residues. V shed 5 bases, J shed 4 bases, and the junction held 5 bases outside the gene matches. The CDR3 nucleotides read TGTGCCAGCAGCCCACCGGGACAGGGTAATGAAAAACTGTTTTTT. This gives the protein CASSPPGQGNEKLFF. Full variable domain (outside the CDR3, taken from reference TRBV7-8 and TRBJ1-4): GAGVSQSPRYKVAKRGQDVALRCDPISGHVSLFWYQQALGQGPEFLTYFQNEAQLDKSGLPSDRFFAERPEGSVSTLKIQRTQQEDSAVYLCASSPPGQGNEKLFFGSGTQLSVL.

The chain is built from TRBV5-4 and TRBJ2-3; 10 positions agree with TRBD2. CDR1 is SGHNT and CDR2 is YYREEE in the germline V gene (reference sequence). The length of the CDR3 is 14 residues. Germline trimming cut 3 bases from V and 5 bases from J; bases unmatched to any gene: 3. The chain's CDR3 is CASSSRLAGDTQYF. DNA for the CDR3: TGTGCCAGCAGCTCGCGACTAGCGGGAGATACGCAGTATTTT.

This chain joins TRBV5-1 and TRBJ1-2; D ambiguous. V gave up 1 base and J gave up 0 bases, with 10 bases separating them. This CDR3 contains 15 residues. Germline V gives CDR1 SGHRS, CDR2 YFSETQ. CDR3 nucleotide sequence: TGCGCCAGCAGCTTGCGGGCGGATCCTAACTATGGCTACACCTTC. Translating gives CASSLRADPNYGYTF.

This rearrangement joins TRBV5-1 to TRBJ1-2; D not certain. This CDR3 is built from 13 residues. Germline V gene sequence: CDR1 SGHRS, CDR2 YFSETQ. V lost 4 bases and J lost 4, with 11 bases in between. CDR3 sequence reads: CASSSPGPYGYTF. In DNA, the CDR3 is TGCGCCAGCAGCAGTCCGGGCCCCTATGGCTACACCTTC.

The CDR3 is CASSRGQGSQPQHF. The CDR3 nucleotides are TGTGCCAGCAGCCGCGGACAGGGGAGTCAGCCCCAGCATTTT. The V call is TRBV7-8, the J call TRBJ1-5, with 9 bases identical to TRBD1. The J segment lost 6 bases and the V segment lost 5 bases, leaving 5 bases of the junction unmatched. Germline-derived CDR1 and CDR2 are SGHVS and FQNEAQ. This CDR3 spans 14 amino acids.

CDR3 region: CASSDEGVLGTDTQYF. The CDR3 nucleotides are TGCGCCAGCAGTGATGAGGGGGTTTTGGGCACAGATACGCAGTATTTT. The chain uses TRBV10-1 and TRBJ2-3; maybe TRBD1 (6 bases). CDR1 and CDR2 from the germline V gene are WNHNN and SYGVQD (reference sequence). Between the trimmed V and J ends, which lost 3 bases and 1 base, there was a span of 14 bases. There are 16 residues in the CDR3.